This entry is about one T cell receptor (beta chain). Original data processing: Amplification of reference gene primers was used by the study to estimate nucleated cell counts. Sequenced by immunoSEQ multiplex PCR; TCRdb stores in-frame clones only, minus some. The V and J calls and clone size are taken from that table; D and trimming were inferred from the DNA. The sample lists about 360,000 clones; about four fifths were seen once. This sample is part of a study of blood T cell repertoires in COVID-19. For the study at large: The samples span acute and convalescent COVID-19 from the United States, Italy and Spain. T cells, B-cell-depleted T cells, or PBMCs supplied cDNA or gDNA.

The sequencing sample was made of peripheral blood. The sequence came from a human donor with acute or convalescent COVID-19. The donor label of this sample is uncertain.

The CDR3 coding sequence is TGCAGTGCTAGTGGGGACAGCTTCTCCTACGAGCAGTACTTC. Amino acids: CSASGDSFSYEQYF. The V call is TRBV20-1, the J call TRBJ2-7, with 7 bases aligning to TRBD1. Germline V lookup: CDR1 DFQATT, CDR2 SNEGSKA (reference sequence). V was pared by 3 bases and J by 0 bases, with 5 bases of the junction left unmatched. The length of the CDR3 is 14 residues.